The clone carrying this TCR beta chain was detected only a few times. Its antigen is still unknown. The whole isolated RNA underwent reverse transcription, so sequencing captured expressed TCRB transcripts. Libraries were prepared by immunoSEQ multiplex PCR; TCRdb keeps only in-frame clonotypes and omits some of them. The sample lists some 700,000 clones; over 10% were seen once. This record comes from a study of beta chain features in type 1 diabetes. At the level of the study: All of the samples together had some 99 million sorted cells examined.

Between the trimmed V and J ends, which lost 7 bases and 3 bases, there was a span of 19 bases. The germline gives CDR1 MGHDK, CDR2 SYGVNS. CDR3 length: 15 amino acids. The authors took one heparinised blood draw, averaging approximately 0.12 L, from each donor. Study-level findings and limits: A PCR bias possibly favoring shorter templates would apply equally to patients and controls. In all four CD4+ subsets, TCRB CDR3 length was significantly, moderately reduced in type 1 diabetes.

This receptor was identified in a man aged 18 to 35 with type 1 diabetes. Sequenced sample: naive CD4+ T cells from blood. The chain links TRBV25-1 to TRBJ2-7; D might be TRBD1 (6 bases). This chain's CDR3 is CASTLGPQGNYEQYF. The CDR3 region has the DNA TGTGCCAGCACCTTGGGACCTCAGGGGAACTACGAGCAGTACTTC.